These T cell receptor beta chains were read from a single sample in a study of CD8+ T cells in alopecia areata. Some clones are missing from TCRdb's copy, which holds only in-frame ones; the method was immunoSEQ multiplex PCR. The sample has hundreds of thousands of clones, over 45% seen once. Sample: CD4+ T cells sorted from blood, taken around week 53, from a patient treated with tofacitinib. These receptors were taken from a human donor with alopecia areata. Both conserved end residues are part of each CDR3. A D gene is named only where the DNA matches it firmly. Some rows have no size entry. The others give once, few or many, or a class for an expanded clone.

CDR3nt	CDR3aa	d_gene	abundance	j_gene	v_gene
TGTGCCAGCCACGGGACGGTGGATGGCTACACCTTC	CASHGTVDGYTF	.	.	TRBJ1-2	TRBV27
TGTGCCAGCAGCGTCGGAGGGCTCAACAATGAGCAGTTCTTC	CASSVGGLNNEQFF	.	few	TRBJ2-1	TRBV9
TGTGCCCAAGAGGGGCAGGGGAGGAACGAGCAGTACTTC	CAQEGQGRNEQYF	.	.	TRBJ2-7	TRBV30
TGTGCCACCGGCCGAGGGTTGGACTACGAGCAGTACTTC	CATGRGLDYEQYF	.	.	TRBJ2-7	TRBV2
TGTGCCACCAGCGAAACAAGTCCTGGGGCCAACGTCCTGACTTTC	CATSETSPGANVLTF	.	few	TRBJ2-6	TRBV15
TGTGCCAGCAGTGGACAGGGGAACACTGAAGCTTTCTTT	CASSGQGNTEAFF	TRBD1	.	TRBJ1-1	TRBV2
TGTGCCAGCAGTTCAGCCTACGAGCAGTACTTC	CASSSAYEQYF	.	once	TRBJ2-7	TRBV2
TGTGCCAGCAGCTTAGGACATGGGACTAGCGGGGTCCAAGAGACCCAGTACTTC	CASSLGHGTSGVQETQYF	TRBD2	.	TRBJ2-5	TRBV7-9
TGTGCCAGCAGCGCCCGACGGGACTTCACAGATACGCAGTATTTT	CASSARRDFTDTQYF	.	.	TRBJ2-3	TRBV7-2
TGCAGCGTTGAAGATCTGCCCGGGAAGACCCAGTACTTC	CSVEDLPGKTQYF	.	.	TRBJ2-5	TRBV29-1
TGCGCCAGCAGCTCGACAGAGAACACTGAAGCTTTCTTT	CASSSTENTEAFF	.	.	TRBJ1-1	TRBV5-1
TGCGCCAGCAGCTCACAGGGGGCCGGCGAGCAGTACTTC	CASSSQGAGEQYF	TRBD1	.	TRBJ2-7	TRBV5-1
TGTGCCAGCAGTGGGGACACTAGCAATCAGCCCCAGCATTTT	CASSGDTSNQPQHF	.	few	TRBJ1-5	TRBV6-5
TGTGCCAGCTCACCACCGCGCGCAGCGGGGGGCACAGATACGCAGTATTTT	CASSPPRAAGGTDTQYF	TRBD2	few	TRBJ2-3	TRBV18
TGTGCCAGCAAGGGCGGACCCTACGAGCAGTACTTC	CASKGGPYEQYF	.	.	TRBJ2-7	TRBV2
TGTGCCAGCAGCTTAGGAACAGGGGGAGCAATCTATGGCTACACCTTC	CASSLGTGGAIYGYTF	TRBD1	many	TRBJ1-2	TRBV7-2
TGTGCCAGCAGAAGCTGGGGGGAAGTGGTTAACGAGCAGTACTTC	CASRSWGEVVNEQYF	.	once	TRBJ2-7	TRBV6-5
TGTGCCTGGAGATCTTTGGGACGGGGTGTCGACACTGAAGCTTTCTTT	CAWRSLGRGVDTEAFF	.	.	TRBJ1-1	TRBV30